This T cell receptor (beta chain) is drawn from a study of blood T cells in healthy people across ages. Primed by a sample-barcoded 5' primer and a J-beta primer mix, a second PCR proceeded for about 6 to 11 cycles. TCRdb fed the 5' RACE reads into MiXCR, producing one record per CDR3 protein. The sample comprises about 670,000 distinct CDR3 sequences, about 43% of which are singletons, and 25% to 35% rests with the top ten. The study drew donors from healthy Caucasian individuals in Russia aged roughly 6 to 90. This sequence was found in a man of 80 years or more in good health. The sequenced material came from blood.

CDR3 sequence reads: CSVVTGYTEAFF. CDR3 in DNA: TGCAGCGTTGTTACGGGGTACACTGAAGCTTTCTTT. The chain links TRBV29-1 to TRBJ1-1; no firm D call. Germline V lookup: CDR1 SQVTM, CDR2 ANQGSEA. The CDR3 runs to 12 residues. Trimming took off 4 bases at V and 3 bases at J, with 9 bases between the two ends.